This TCR beta chain was sequenced for a study of OX40 agonist ivuxolimab in advanced cancers. J gave up 9 bases and V 5 bases, and 11 bases lay outside the gene matches. Germline V gives CDR1 MNHEY, CDR2 SMNVEV (reference sequence). The CDR3 covers 15 residues. To note about this clone: Its antigen is as yet unknown.

Some clones are missing from TCRdb's copy, which holds only in-frame ones; the method was immunoSEQ multiplex PCR. The table lists 11,000 to 15,000 clones, 65% to 80% of them singletons, with about 31% in the top ten. Findings of the study overall: Low levels of normalized T-cell clonal expansion also appeared in some nonresponders. Dosing at 0.1 to 3.0 mg/kg was accompanied by clonal expansion of CD4+ and CD8+ blood T cells by week 6.

The V gene is TRBV27, the J gene TRBJ2-1; 9 nucleotides line up with TRBD2. The source material was CD4+ or CD8+ T cells sorted from blood, sampled in a trial of the OX40 agonist ivuxolimab. This receptor was identified in an adult with an advanced solid tumor such as melanoma, head and neck, liver or kidney cancer. The CDR3 sequence: CASSHSPLAGSEQFF. The CDR3 nucleotides are TGTGCCAGCAGTCACTCCCCACTAGCGGGTTCTGAGCAGTTCTTC.